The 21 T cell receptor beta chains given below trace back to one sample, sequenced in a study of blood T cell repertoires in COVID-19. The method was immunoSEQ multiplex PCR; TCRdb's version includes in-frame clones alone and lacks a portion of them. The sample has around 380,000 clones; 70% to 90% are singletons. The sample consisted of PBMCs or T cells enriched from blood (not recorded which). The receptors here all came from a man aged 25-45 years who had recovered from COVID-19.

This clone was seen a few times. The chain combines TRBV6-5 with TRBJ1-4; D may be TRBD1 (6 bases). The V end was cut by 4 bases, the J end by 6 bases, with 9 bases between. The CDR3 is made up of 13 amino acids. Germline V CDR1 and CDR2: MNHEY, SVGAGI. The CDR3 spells CASSFRTDEKLFF. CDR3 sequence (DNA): TGTGCCAGCAGTTTTCGGACAGATGAAAAACTGTTTTTT.

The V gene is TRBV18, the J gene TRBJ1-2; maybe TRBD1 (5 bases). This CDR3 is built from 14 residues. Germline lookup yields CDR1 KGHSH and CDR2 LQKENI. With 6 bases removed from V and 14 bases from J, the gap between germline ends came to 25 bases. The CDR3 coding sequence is TGTGCCAGCTCGTCAGCCGGGACTCCCTTTGGAGGTACCTTC. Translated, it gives CASSSAGTPFGGTF.

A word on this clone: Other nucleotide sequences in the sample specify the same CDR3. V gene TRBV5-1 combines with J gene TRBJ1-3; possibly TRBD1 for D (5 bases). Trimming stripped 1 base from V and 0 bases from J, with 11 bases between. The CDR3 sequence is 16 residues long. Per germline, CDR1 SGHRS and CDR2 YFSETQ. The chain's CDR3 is CASSLSPDTSGNTIYF. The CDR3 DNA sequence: TGCGCCAGCAGCTTGTCACCGGACACCTCTGGAAACACCATATATTTT.

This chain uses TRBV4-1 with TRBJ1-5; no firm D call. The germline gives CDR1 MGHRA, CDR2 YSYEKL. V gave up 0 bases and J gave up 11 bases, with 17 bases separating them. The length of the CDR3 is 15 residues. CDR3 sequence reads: CASSQDTGSVGTQHF. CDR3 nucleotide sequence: TGCGCCAGCAGCCAAGATACGGGTAGCGTCGGGACCCAGCATTTT.

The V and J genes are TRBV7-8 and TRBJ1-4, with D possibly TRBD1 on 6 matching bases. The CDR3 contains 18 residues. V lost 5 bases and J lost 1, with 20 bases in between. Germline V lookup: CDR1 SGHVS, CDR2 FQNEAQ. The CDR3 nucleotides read TGTGCCAGCAGCCCCACCCCCGCAGGGGTGGGAACTAATGAAAAACTGTTTTTT. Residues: CASSPTPAGVGTNEKLFF.

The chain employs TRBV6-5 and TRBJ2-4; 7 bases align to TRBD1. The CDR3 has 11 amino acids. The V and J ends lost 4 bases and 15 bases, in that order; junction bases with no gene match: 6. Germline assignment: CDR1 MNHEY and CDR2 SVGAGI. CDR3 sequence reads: CASSLTGDLYF. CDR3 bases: TGTGCCAGCAGTTTAACAGGGGATCTGTACTTC.

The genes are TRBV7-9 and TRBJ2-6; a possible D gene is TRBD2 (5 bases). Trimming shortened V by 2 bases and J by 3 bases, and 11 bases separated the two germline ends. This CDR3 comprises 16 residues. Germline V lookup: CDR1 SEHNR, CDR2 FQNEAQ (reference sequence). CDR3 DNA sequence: TGTGCCAGCAGCTTACCTGAGGGTAGTGGGGCCAACGTCCTGACTTTC. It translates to CASSLPEGSGANVLTF.

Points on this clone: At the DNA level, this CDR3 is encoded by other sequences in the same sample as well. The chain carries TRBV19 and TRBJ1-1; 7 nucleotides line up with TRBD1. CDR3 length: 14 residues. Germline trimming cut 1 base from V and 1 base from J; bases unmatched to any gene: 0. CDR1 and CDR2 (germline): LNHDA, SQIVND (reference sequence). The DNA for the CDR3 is TGTGCCAGTAGTATAGGGACAGGGAACACTGAAGCTTTCTTT. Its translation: CASSIGTGNTEAFF. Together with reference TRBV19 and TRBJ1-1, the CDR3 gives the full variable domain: DGGITQSPKYLFRKEGQNVTLSCEQNLNHDAMYWYRQDPGQGLRLIYYSQIVNDFQKGDIAEGYSVSREKKESFPLTVTSAQKNPTAFYLCASSIGTGNTEAFFGQGTRLTVV.

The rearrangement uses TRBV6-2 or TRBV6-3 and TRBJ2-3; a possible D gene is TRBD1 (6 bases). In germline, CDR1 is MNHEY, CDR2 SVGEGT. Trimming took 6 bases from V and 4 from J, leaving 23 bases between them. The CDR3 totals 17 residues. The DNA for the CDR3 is TGTGCCAGCAGCCGAGCCCGCCCCGACGGGACACCAGATACGCAGTATTTT. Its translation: CASSRARPDGTPDTQYF.

The CDR3 loop reads CASSAGSDQPQHF. In nucleotides, the CDR3 is TGTGCCAGCAGCGCAGGTTCGGATCAGCCCCAGCATTTT. V is TRBV5-4 and J is TRBJ1-5; D unresolved. Trimming shortened V by 4 bases and J by 5 bases, and 10 bases separated the two germline ends. Germline CDR1 reads SGHNT; CDR2 reads YYREEE (reference sequence). The CDR3 is 13 amino acids.

CDR3 in DNA: TGTGCTAGTGGCTTACAGATCGACGAGCAGTACTTC. It codes for CASGLQIDEQYF. The chain recombines TRBV12-5 with TRBJ2-7; D unclear. The CDR3 is 12 residues long. The V gene lost 6 bases and the J gene lost 5 bases, with 11 bases spanning the gap. Germline V lookup: CDR1 LGHNT, CDR2 FRNRAP.

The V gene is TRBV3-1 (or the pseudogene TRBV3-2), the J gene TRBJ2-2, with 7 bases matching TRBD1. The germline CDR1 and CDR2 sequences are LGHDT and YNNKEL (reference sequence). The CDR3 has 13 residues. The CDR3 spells CATGTGDTGELFF. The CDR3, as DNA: TGTGCTACAGGAACAGGGGACACCGGGGAGCTGTTTTTT.

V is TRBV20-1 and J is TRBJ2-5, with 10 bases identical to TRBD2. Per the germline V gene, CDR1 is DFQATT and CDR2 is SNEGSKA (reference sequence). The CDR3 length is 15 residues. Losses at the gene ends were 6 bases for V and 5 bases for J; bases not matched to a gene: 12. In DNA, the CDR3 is TGCAGTGCAAGTGAGCGGGGGGGCCCTCTGGAGACCCAGTACTTC. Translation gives CSASERGGPLETQYF.

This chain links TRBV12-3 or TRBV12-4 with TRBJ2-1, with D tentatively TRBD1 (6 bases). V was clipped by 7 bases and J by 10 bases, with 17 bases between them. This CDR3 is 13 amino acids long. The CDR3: CASTFPGTLEQFF. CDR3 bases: TGTGCCAGCACCTTCCCCGGGACACTGGAGCAGTTCTTC.

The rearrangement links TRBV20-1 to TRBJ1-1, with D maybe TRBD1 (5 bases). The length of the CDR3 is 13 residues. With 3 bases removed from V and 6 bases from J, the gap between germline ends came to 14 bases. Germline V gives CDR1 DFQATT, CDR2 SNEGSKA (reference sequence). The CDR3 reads CSASQGGRAEAFF. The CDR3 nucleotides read TGCAGTGCTAGTCAGGGCGGTAGGGCTGAAGCTTTCTTT.

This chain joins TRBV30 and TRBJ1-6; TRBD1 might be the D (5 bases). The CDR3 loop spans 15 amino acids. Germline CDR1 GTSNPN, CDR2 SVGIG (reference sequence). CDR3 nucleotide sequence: TGTGCTGCAGGGATGACGAGCTCCTATAATTCACCCCTCCACTTT. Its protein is CAAGMTSSYNSPLHF. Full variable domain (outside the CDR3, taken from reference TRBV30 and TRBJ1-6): SQTIHQWPATLVQPVGSPLSLECTVEGTSNPNLYWYRQAAGRGLQLLFYSVGIGQISSEVPQNLSASRPQDRQFILSSKKLLLSDSGFYLCAAGMTSSYNSPLHFGNGTRLTVT.

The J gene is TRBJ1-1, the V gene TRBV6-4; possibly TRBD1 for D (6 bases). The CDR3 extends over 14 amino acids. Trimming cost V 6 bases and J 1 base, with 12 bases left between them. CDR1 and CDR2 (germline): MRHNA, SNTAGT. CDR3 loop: CASRVTGKNTEAFF. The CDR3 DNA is TGTGCCAGCAGGGTGACAGGAAAGAACACTGAAGCTTTCTTT.

CDR3 amino acids: CASSWEARLLYEQYF. The CDR3 DNA sequence: TGTGCCAGCAGTTGGGAGGCCCGACTCCTCTACGAGCAGTACTTC. The J gene is TRBJ2-7, the V gene TRBV6-5; maybe TRBD2 (6 bases). CDR1 and CDR2 (germline): MNHEY, SVGAGI. V lost 4 bases to trimming and J lost 3 bases, with 16 bases between them. The CDR3 spans 15 residues.

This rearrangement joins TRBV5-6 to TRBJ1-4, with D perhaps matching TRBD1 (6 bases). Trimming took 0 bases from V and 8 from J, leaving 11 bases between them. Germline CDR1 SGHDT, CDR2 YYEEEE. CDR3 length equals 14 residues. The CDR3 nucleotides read TGTGCCAGCAGCTTGGACAGGGTGGACGAAAAACTGTTTTTT. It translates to CASSLDRVDEKLFF. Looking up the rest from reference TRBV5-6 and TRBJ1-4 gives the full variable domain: DAGVTQSPTHLIKTRGQQVTLRCSPKSGHDTVSWYQQALGQGPQFIFQYYEEEERQRGNFPDRFSGHQFPNYSSELNVNALLLGDSALYLCASSLDRVDEKLFFGSGTQLSVL.

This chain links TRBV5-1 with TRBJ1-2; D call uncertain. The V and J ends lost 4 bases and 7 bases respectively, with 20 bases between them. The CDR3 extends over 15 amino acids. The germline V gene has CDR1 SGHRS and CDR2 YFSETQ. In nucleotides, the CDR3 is TGCGCCAGCAGCCGCGCCCTAGGTGAAGGTGTTGGCTACACCTTC. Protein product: CASSRALGEGVGYTF.

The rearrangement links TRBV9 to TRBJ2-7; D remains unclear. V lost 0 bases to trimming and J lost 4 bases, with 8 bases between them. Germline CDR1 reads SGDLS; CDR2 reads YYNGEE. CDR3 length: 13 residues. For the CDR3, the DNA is TGTGCCAGCAGCGTAGGAAATACTTACGAGCAGTACTTC. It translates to CASSVGNTYEQYF.